Each of the 5 T cell receptor beta chains below was sequenced from the same sample in a study of human thymus T cells (dated by TCRdb to 2018 to 2020). The library was produced with the immunoSEQ multiplex PCR assay. Imported from immuneACCESS, the table was reduced by TCRdb to in-frame sequences with V and J called. These copies leave out some clones; in studies compared against another copy, an unresolved V gene accounts for under half, and the cause of the remainder is not known. This sample holds 100,000 to 150,000 clones; around 94% were observed only once. The top ten clonotypes cover 0.024% of the sample. Thymus tissue was obtained as surgical resects removed during corrective cardiac surgery. Sequenced material: thymus tissue. The receptors derive from a boy younger than two with a congenital heart defect but otherwise immunologically healthy.

In this sample, this clone turned up once. This rearrangement joins TRBV10-3 to TRBJ1-6; D remains unclear. V dropped 3 bases and J dropped 14 bases, with 8 bases sitting between them. The CDR3 has 11 residues. Germline V gives CDR1 ENHRY, CDR2 SYGVKD. As DNA, the CDR3 is TGTGCCATCAGTGAAGGAGGGTCCCTCCACTTT. Translating gives CAISEGGSLHF.

V is TRBV14 and J is TRBJ2-1; 9 nucleotides agree with TRBD2. Germline V gives CDR1 SGHDN, CDR2 FVKESK. The CDR3 runs 19 residues. V gave up 0 bases and J gave up 1 base; unmatched junction bases: 10. CDR3 DNA: TGTGCCAGCAGCCAAGACGGGAAGCTTAGCGGGGGTTCCTACAATGAGCAGTTCTTC. Protein: CASSQDGKLSGGSYNEQFF. Looking up the rest from reference TRBV14 and TRBJ2-1 gives the full variable domain: EAGVTQFPSHSVIEKGQTVTLRCDPISGHDNLYWYRRVMGKEIKFLLHFVKESKQDESGMPNNRFLAERTGGTYSTLKVQPAELEDSGVYFCASSQDGKLSGGSYNEQFFGPGTRLTVL.

V usage is TRBV11-2 and J usage is TRBJ2-5; D ambiguous. Germline CDR1 is SGHAT and CDR2 is FQNNGV. This CDR3 is built from 15 residues. Trimming stripped 5 bases from V and 2 bases from J, with 15 bases between. This CDR3 is CASSPRSPNQETQYF. The CDR3 DNA reads TGTGCCAGCAGCCCTCGTAGCCCTAATCAAGAGACCCAGTACTTC.

This rearrangement joins TRBV5-1 to TRBJ1-3, with D possibly matching TRBD1 (5 bases). Trimming cost V 3 bases and J 2 bases, with 15 bases left between them. Germline V lookup: CDR1 SGHRS, CDR2 YFSETQ. The CDR3 is made up of 16 amino acids. The CDR3 DNA is TGCGCCAGCAGCTCCGTCGGGGGAGGTACTGGAAACACCATATATTTT. Residues: CASSSVGGGTGNTIYF. The whole variable domain, remainder taken from reference TRBV5-1 and TRBJ1-3, is KAGVTQTPRYLIKTRGQQVTLSCSPISGHRSVSWYQQTPGQGLQFLFEYFSETQRNKGNFPGRFSGRQFSNSRSEMNVSTLELGDSALYLCASSSVGGGTGNTIYFGEGSWLTVV.

This rearrangement joins TRBV2 to TRBJ2-1, with TRBD2 identical over 10 bases. The CDR3 contains 16 residues. The germline CDR1 and CDR2 sequences are SNHLY and FYNNEI. V lost 3 bases to trimming and J lost 3 bases; unmatched junction nucleotides: 5. In DNA form, the CDR3 reads TGTGCCAGCAGTGACAGCGGGGGGGAGTACTACAATGAGCAGTTCTTC. Protein product: CASSDSGGEYYNEQFF.